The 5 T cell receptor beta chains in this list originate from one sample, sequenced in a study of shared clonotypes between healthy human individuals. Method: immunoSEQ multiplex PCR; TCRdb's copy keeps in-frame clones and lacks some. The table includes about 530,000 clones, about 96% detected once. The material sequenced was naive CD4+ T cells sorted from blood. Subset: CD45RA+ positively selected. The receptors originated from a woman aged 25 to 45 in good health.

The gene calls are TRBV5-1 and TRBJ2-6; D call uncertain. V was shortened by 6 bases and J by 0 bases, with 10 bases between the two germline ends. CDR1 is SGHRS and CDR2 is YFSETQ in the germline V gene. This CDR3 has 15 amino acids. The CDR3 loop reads CASTDLASGANVLTF. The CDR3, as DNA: TGCGCCAGCACCGACCTGGCCTCTGGGGCCAACGTCCTGACTTTC. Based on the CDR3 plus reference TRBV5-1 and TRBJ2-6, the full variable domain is KAGVTQTPRYLIKTRGQQVTLSCSPISGHRSVSWYQQTPGQGLQFLFEYFSETQRNKGNFPGRFSGRQFSNSRSEMNVSTLELGDSALYLCASTDLASGANVLTFGAGSRLTVL.

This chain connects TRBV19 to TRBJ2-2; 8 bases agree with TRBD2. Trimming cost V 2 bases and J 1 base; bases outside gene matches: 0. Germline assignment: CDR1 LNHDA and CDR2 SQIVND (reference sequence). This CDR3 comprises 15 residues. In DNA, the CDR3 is TGTGCCAGTAGTATAAGCGGGGGGAACACCGGGGAGCTGTTTTTT. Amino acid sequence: CASSISGGNTGELFF. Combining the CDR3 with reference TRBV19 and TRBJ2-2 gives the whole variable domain DGGITQSPKYLFRKEGQNVTLSCEQNLNHDAMYWYRQDPGQGLRLIYYSQIVNDFQKGDIAEGYSVSREKKESFPLTVTSAQKNPTAFYLCASSISGGNTGELFFGEGSRLTVL.

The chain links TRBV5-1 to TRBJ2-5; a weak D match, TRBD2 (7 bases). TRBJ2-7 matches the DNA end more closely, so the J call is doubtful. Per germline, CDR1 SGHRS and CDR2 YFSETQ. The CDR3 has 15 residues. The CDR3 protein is CASSLRGDYSYEQYF. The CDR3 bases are TGCGCCAGCAGCTTGAGGGGGGACTACTCCTACGAGCAGTACTTC.

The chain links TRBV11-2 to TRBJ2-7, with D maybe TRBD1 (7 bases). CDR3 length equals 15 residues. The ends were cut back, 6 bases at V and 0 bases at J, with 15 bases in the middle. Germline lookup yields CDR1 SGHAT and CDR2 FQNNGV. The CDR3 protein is CASRAGQTSSYEQYF. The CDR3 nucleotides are TGTGCCAGCAGGGCGGGACAGACAAGCTCCTACGAGCAGTACTTC.

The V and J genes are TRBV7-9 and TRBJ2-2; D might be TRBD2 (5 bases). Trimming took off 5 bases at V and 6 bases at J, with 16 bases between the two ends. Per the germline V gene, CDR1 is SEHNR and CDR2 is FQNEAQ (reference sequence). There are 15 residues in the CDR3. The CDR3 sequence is CASSPPRGIAGELFF. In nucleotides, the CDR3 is TGTGCCAGCAGCCCTCCTCGGGGAATCGCCGGGGAGCTGTTTTTT.